The clone carrying this TCR beta chain was counted only a few times. Its antigen is still unknown. The junction departs from germline at one end; a sequencing error may be responsible. Primers used in a second PCR of roughly 6 to 11 cycles were a sample-barcoded 5' primer and a J-beta primer mix. TCRdb redid the calling of the 5' RACE reads with MiXCR, one entry per CDR3 protein. This table holds around 1,100,000 distinct CDR3 sequences, roughly two fifths found once. These data are taken from a study of blood T cells in healthy people across ages. Total RNA, at least 5.5 micrograms per sample, was extracted from PBMCs. General study results and limits: Observed TCR beta diversity per million T cells went down as age went up. This fall followed a roughly linear course with age. Since the PBMCs were unsorted, naive and antigen-experienced cells could not be conclusively compared. Investigators viewed diversity estimates from one million T cells as underestimates, the study reported.

The source material was blood. The clonotype originates from a man between 18 and 29 years old in good health.

The CDR3 loop reads CAGSQEPRRLAGDRETQYF. The CDR3 DNA is TGCGCCGGCAGCCAAGAGCCACGAAGACTAGCGGGGGATCGTGAGACCCAGTACTTC. The rearrangement joins TRBV4-3 to TRBJ2-7; 12 bases map to TRBD2. The end of the DNA fits TRBJ2-5 better, so the J call may be wrong. CDR3 length: 19 residues. Germline CDR1 is LGHNA and CDR2 is YSLEER.